These 27 T cell receptor beta chains were all obtained from the same sample, sequenced in a study of patients with pleural tuberculosis. TCRdb independently ran MiXCR on the reads; one entry per CDR3 protein. The profile shows some 29,000 distinct CDR3 sequences, 15% to 20% of them singletons. The sequenced material came from peripheral blood. The source is a human donor with pleural tuberculosis.

This clonotype was counted at least ten times. The chain links TRBV7-2 to TRBJ1-6, with a weak D call TRBD1 (5 bases). Trimming cost V 5 bases and J 7 bases, with 18 bases left between them. This CDR3 spans 16 amino acids. CDR1 and CDR2 (germline): SGHTA, FQGNSA. For the CDR3, the DNA is TGTGCCAGCAGCCCGACCGGGACCCAAGGCAATTCACCCCTCCACTTT. Amino acid sequence: CASSPTGTQGNSPLHF. The full variable domain, in which reference TRBV7-2 and TRBJ1-6 provide the parts outside the CDR3, is GAGVSQSPSNKVTEKGKDVELRCDPISGHTALYWYRQSLGQGLEFLIYFQGNSAPDKSGLPSDRFSAERTGGSVSTLTIQRTQQEDSAVYLCASSPTGTQGNSPLHFGNGTRLTVT.

This clonotype was counted many times. The chain couples TRBV4-1 to TRBJ1-6; 7 bases map to TRBD1. The length of the CDR3 is 17 residues. CDR1 is MGHRA and CDR2 is YSYEKL in the germline V gene. The junction had 16 bases not matched to a gene; V was cut back by 4 bases and J by 10 bases. In nucleotides, the CDR3 is TGCGCCAGCAGCCGCTTCGACAGGGACTTTGTCAGCTCACCCCTCCACTTT. Its protein is CASSRFDRDFVSSPLHF.

This clonotype came up a few times. A much larger clone differs from this one at a single base, so this may be a read error. The J gene is TRBJ2-1, the V gene TRBV11-3, with 7 bases lining up with TRBD2. CDR1 is SGHNT and CDR2 is YENEEA in the germline V gene. This CDR3 spans 16 amino acids. This chain's CDR3 is CVSSLEGGSSYNEQFF. The CDR3, as DNA: TGTGTCAGCAGCCTCGAGGGCGGGAGCTCCTACAATGAGCAGTTCTTC.

This clonotype came up many times. The chain couples TRBV6-1 to TRBJ2-7, with D perhaps given as TRBD1 or TRBD2 (5 bases each). Germline values: CDR1 MNHNS, CDR2 SASEGT. Trimming pared 8 bases from V and 2 bases from J, leaving 16 bases between. CDR3 length: 14 amino acids. CDR3 in amino acids: CASDSGTVAYEQYF. DNA for the CDR3: TGTGCCAGCGACTCCGGGACGGTTGCCTACGAGCAGTACTTC.

This clonotype was observed many times. The V and J genes are TRBV4-1 and TRBJ2-7, with D hard to call. The length of the CDR3 is 16 residues. Germline values: CDR1 MGHRA, CDR2 YSYEKL. Trimming removed 4 bases from V and 2 bases from J, with 18 bases in between. As DNA, the CDR3 is TGCGCCAGCAGCCCTTCAAGGGATGATTTTACCTACGAGCAGTACTTC. This gives the protein CASSPSRDDFTYEQYF.

This clonotype was seen ten or more times. The chain uses TRBV2 and TRBJ2-1; 8 bases are a match to TRBD2. V trimming: 4 bases; J trimming: 6 bases; junction bases outside the gene matches: 5. In germline, CDR1 is SNHLY, CDR2 FYNNEI. This CDR3 contains 14 residues. The CDR3 spells CASSGLAGGNEQFF. CDR3 coding DNA: TGTGCCAGCAGTGGTCTCGCGGGGGGCAATGAGCAGTTCTTC.

This clonotype was found many times. This chain joins TRBV28 and TRBJ1-3; D call uncertain. Trimming removed 2 bases at V and 8 bases at J, with 10 bases between. This CDR3 region has 13 residues. Germline CDR1 is MDHEN and CDR2 is SYDVKM. The CDR3 nucleotides read TGTGCCAGCAGTTTAACCAGAGCGCACACCATATATTTT. It codes for CASSLTRAHTIYF.

In this sample, this clonotype is medium-sized. This rearrangement joins TRBV28 to TRBJ1-1, with D perhaps matching TRBD1 (5 bases). Trimming removed 3 bases from V and 1 base from J, with 12 bases in between. In germline, CDR1 is MDHEN, CDR2 SYDVKM. The CDR3 is made up of 15 amino acids. The CDR3 reads CASSLTGRGNTEAFF. DNA of the CDR3: TGTGCCAGCAGTTTGACGGGACGGGGGAACACTGAAGCTTTCTTT.

This chain links TRBV4-1 with TRBJ2-7; 7 bases map to TRBD2. Trimming at V came to 4 bases and at J to 5 bases, leaving 5 bases not matched to a gene. Germline V gene lookup returns CDR1 MGHRA and CDR2 YSYEKL. The CDR3 consists of 13 residues. The CDR3 reads CASSPSAGDEQYF. The CDR3 nucleotides read TGCGCCAGCAGCCCAAGCGCGGGGGACGAGCAGTACTTC.

This clonotype rates as medium-sized. The chain uses TRBV7-2 and TRBJ1-1, with unresolved D. CDR1 and CDR2 (germline): SGHTA, FQGNSA. The germline V and J ends were trimmed by 5 bases and 2 bases, with 15 bases remaining between them. The CDR3 covers 15 residues. The CDR3 sequence: CASSPINSLNTEAFF. CDR3 coding DNA: TGTGCCAGCAGCCCTATAAACAGCCTAAACACTGAAGCTTTCTTT. Full variable domain (rest looked up from reference TRBV7-2 and TRBJ1-1): GAGVSQSPSNKVTEKGKDVELRCDPISGHTALYWYRQSLGQGLEFLIYFQGNSAPDKSGLPSDRFSAERTGGSVSTLTIQRTQQEDSAVYLCASSPINSLNTEAFFGQGTRLTVV.

This clonotype was counted at least ten times. This chain uses TRBV15 with TRBJ1-1; D gene unclear. This CDR3 has 16 residues. The germline V gene has CDR1 LNHNV and CDR2 YYDKDF (reference sequence). Trimming pared 1 base from V and 5 bases from J, leaving 17 bases between. Here the CDR3 DNA reads TGTGCCACCAGCAGAGTCGGGGTCTTTACCGAAACTGAAGCTTTCTTT. It encodes CATSRVGVFTETEAFF. Drawing the rest from reference TRBV15 and TRBJ1-1, the complete variable domain is DAMVIQNPRYQVTQFGKPVTLSCSQTLNHNVMYWYQQKSSQAPKLLFHYYDKDFNNEADTPDNFQSRRPNTSFCFLDIRSPGLGDTAMYLCATSRVGVFTETEAFFGQGTRLTVV.

By its share, this clonotype is medium-sized. V usage is TRBV6-1 and J usage is TRBJ1-5; D is possibly TRBD1 (5 bases). The germline gives CDR1 MNHNS, CDR2 SASEGT. The CDR3 length is 12 residues. Deletions cut 8 bases from V and 2 bases from J, with 7 bases between. The CDR3 sequence: CASVRGNQPQHF. The CDR3 DNA sequence: TGTGCCAGCGTCAGGGGCAATCAGCCCCAGCATTTT.

CDR3 DNA: TGCAGTGTCCCGGGGAGTCTGAACACTGAAGCTTTCTTT. This encodes CSVPGSLNTEAFF. This chain links TRBV20-1 with TRBJ1-1; D is unclear. The CDR3 consists of 13 residues. Trimming took 7 bases from V and 0 from J, leaving 12 bases between them. In germline, CDR1 is DFQATT, CDR2 SNEGSKA (reference sequence).

This clonotype was counted at least ten times. J is TRBJ2-1 and V is TRBV28; 12 bases fit TRBD2. Germline CDR1 MDHEN, CDR2 SYDVKM. Trimming took 2 bases from V and 3 from J; bases not matched to a gene: 8. The CDR3 has 18 amino acids. The CDR3 DNA sequence: TGTGCCAGCAGTTTAAGGCTAGCGGGGGGGAAAAACTACAATGAGCAGTTCTTC. Translation: CASSLRLAGGKNYNEQFF. Filled out from reference TRBV28 and TRBJ2-1, the complete variable domain reads DVKVTQSSRYLVKRTGEKVFLECVQDMDHENMFWYRQDPGLGLRLIYFSYDVKMKEKGDIPEGYSVSREKKERFSLILESASTNQTSMYLCASSLRLAGGKNYNEQFFGPGTRLTVL.

A word on this clonotype: A much more abundant neighbour one base away suggests this may be a read error. The gene calls are TRBV7-6 and TRBJ2-5; a possible D gene is TRBD2 (6 bases). Trimming stripped 5 bases from V and 9 bases from J, with 10 bases between. This CDR3 region has 11 residues. Germline values: CDR1 SGHVS, CDR2 FNYEAQ. Here the CDR3 DNA reads TGTGCCAGCAGCCCGGGGGAGGCCCAGTACTTC. Amino acid sequence: CASSPGEAQYF.

The chain employs TRBV19 and TRBJ2-2; D not certain. The CDR3 is 13 residues long. Germline CDR1 and CDR2: LNHDA and SQIVND (reference sequence). The V end lost 9 bases, the J end lost 4 bases, and 12 bases lay between the germline ends. Here the CDR3 reads CASRQSSTGELFF. Written as DNA, the CDR3 is TGTGCCAGCAGGCAGTCTAGCACCGGGGAGCTGTTTTTT.

Note on this clonotype: It is likely a read error, because the conserved phenylalanine at the end of the CDR3 is missing. The DNA is left out, because the CDR3 cannot be placed on it with certainty; the CDR3 is given as TCRdb lists it. V is TRBV6-1 and J is TRBJ2-5. A total of 11 residues make up the CDR3, ends included. The V gene's germline CDR1 is MNHNS and CDR2 SASEGT. CDR3 residues: CASKVGETQYL.

In its sample, this clonotype was seen many times. The chain combines TRBV19 with TRBJ2-7; D gene uncertain. V shed 5 bases and J shed 0 bases, with 14 bases lying between them. The CDR3 has 15 residues. Germline V gene sequence: CDR1 LNHDA, CDR2 SQIVND (reference sequence). The CDR3 DNA reads TGTGCCAGTAGTTCCGCGGCCAGGAGCTCCTACGAGCAGTACTTC. Translating gives CASSSAARSSYEQYF.

This clonotype was recorded many times. The gene calls are TRBV5-6 and TRBJ2-5, with TRBD2 matching 9 bases. Germline assignment: CDR1 SGHDT and CDR2 YYEEEE. The V gene end was trimmed by 4 bases and the J gene end by 7 bases; junction bases not matched to a gene: 8. CDR3 length: 14 amino acids. Here the CDR3 reads CASSIGTSSGTQYF. CDR3 nucleotide sequence: TGTGCCAGCAGCATAGGGACTAGCAGCGGGACCCAGTACTTC.

This rearrangement joins TRBV29-1 to TRBJ1-2; possible D gene TRBD1, 5 bases. The CDR3 is 14 residues long. Germline V gives CDR1 SQVTM, CDR2 ANQGSEA. V was cut by 2 bases and J by 0 bases, with 10 bases left in between. CDR3 sequence: CSVEPGTPNYGYTF. CDR3 sequence (DNA): TGCAGCGTTGAACCCGGGACTCCTAACTATGGCTACACCTTC. Full variable domain (outside the CDR3, taken from reference TRBV29-1 and TRBJ1-2): SAVISQKPSRDICQRGTSLTIQCQVDSQVTMMFWYRQQPGQSLTLIATANQGSEATYESGFVIDKFPISRPNLTFSTLTVSNMSPEDSSIYLCSVEPGTPNYGYTFGSGTRLTVV.

This clonotype appeared many times. This chain joins TRBV6-1 and TRBJ1-5; TRBD1 agrees at 12 bases. CDR3 length equals 15 residues. Trimming took 5 bases from V and 6 from J; bases not matched to a gene: 5. The germline CDR1 and CDR2 sequences are MNHNS and SASEGT. The CDR3 nucleotides are TGTGCCAGCAGTTTTAAGGGACAGGGGGCTCAGCCCCAGCATTTT. Translation gives CASSFKGQGAQPQHF.

This clonotype showed up many times. The chain uses TRBV27 and TRBJ1-2; the D is unclear. The CDR3 has 13 residues. Germline CDR1 and CDR2: MNHEY and SMNVEV (reference sequence). V was clipped by 2 bases and J by 2 bases, with 6 bases between them. The CDR3 protein is CASSLVGNYGYTF. For the CDR3, the DNA is TGTGCCAGCAGTTTAGTCGGAAACTATGGCTACACCTTC.

About this clonotype: This may arise from a read error, as a much more abundant clone is one base away. V is TRBV12-3 or TRBV12-4 and J is TRBJ2-1, with D unresolved. This CDR3 has 14 residues. V lost 10 bases and J 5 bases, leaving 18 bases between the germline ends. The CDR3 DNA is TGTGCCACGTCACCCTTGGTCGTAAACAATGAGCAGTTCTTC. Its protein product is CATSPLVVNNEQFF.

This clonotype was detected many times. The J gene is TRBJ1-1, the V gene TRBV4-1; 8 bases agree with TRBD1. The CDR3 runs to 14 residues. From germline, CDR1 is MGHRA and CDR2 YSYEKL. The junction had 5 bases not matched to a gene; V was cut back by 3 bases and J by 5 bases. CDR3 loop: CASSQPTGETEAFF. In nucleotides, the CDR3 is TGCGCCAGCAGCCAGCCGACAGGGGAAACTGAAGCTTTCTTT.

This clonotype occurred many times. Here the CDR3 DNA reads TGCAGTGCTAGTCTAGTAGCGGGCCTCACAGATACGCAGTATTTT. Translation: CSASLVAGLTDTQYF. The chain has TRBV20-1 and TRBJ2-3; TRBD2 matches at 7 bases. The CDR3 is 15 amino acids. V was pared by 3 bases and J by 2 bases, with 8 bases of the junction left unmatched. CDR1 is DFQATT, CDR2 SNEGSKA, per germline (reference sequence).

Sample share makes this clonotype medium-sized. The rearrangement joins TRBV6-2 or TRBV6-3 to TRBJ1-1; 10 positions match TRBD1. This CDR3 has 14 residues. V was pared by 7 bases and J by 7 bases, with 9 bases of the junction left unmatched. The germline V gene has CDR1 MNHEY and CDR2 SVGEGT. CDR3 region: CASNSPRTGGEAFF. In DNA, the CDR3 is TGTGCCAGCAATTCCCCCCGGACAGGGGGTGAAGCTTTCTTT.

The sample holds many counts of this clonotype. The gene calls are TRBV28 and TRBJ2-3; D remains ambiguous. Per the germline V gene, CDR1 is MDHEN and CDR2 is SYDVKM. CDR3 length: 16 residues. V was clipped by 4 bases and J by 0 bases, with 14 bases between them. In DNA form, the CDR3 reads TGTGCCAGCAGTTCCCCGGTGGGTACTAGCACAGATACGCAGTATTTT. Translated: CASSSPVGTSTDTQYF.